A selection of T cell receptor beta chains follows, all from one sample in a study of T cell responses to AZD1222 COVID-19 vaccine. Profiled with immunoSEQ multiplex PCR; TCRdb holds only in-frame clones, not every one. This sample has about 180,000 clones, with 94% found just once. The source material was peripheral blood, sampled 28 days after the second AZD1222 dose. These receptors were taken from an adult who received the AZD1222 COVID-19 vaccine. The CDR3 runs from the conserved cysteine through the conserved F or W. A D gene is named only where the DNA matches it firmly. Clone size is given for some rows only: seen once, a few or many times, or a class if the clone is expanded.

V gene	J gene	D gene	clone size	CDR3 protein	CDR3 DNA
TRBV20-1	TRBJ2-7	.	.	CSASVADESAYEQYF	TGCAGTGCTAGTGTGGCAGACGAATCGGCCTACGAGCAGTACTTC
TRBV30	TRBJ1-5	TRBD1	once	CAWTTQGSNQPQHF	TGTGCCTGGACAACACAGGGGAGTAATCAGCCCCAGCATTTT
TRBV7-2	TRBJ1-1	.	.	CASSSRGLTEAFF	TGTGCCAGCAGCTCCAGGGGACTCACTGAAGCTTTCTTT
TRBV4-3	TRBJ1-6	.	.	CASSQDITESSYNSPLHF	TGCGCCAGCAGCCAAGATATCACAGAGAGCTCCTATAATTCACCCCTCCACTTT
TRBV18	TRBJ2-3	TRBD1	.	CASSPPTGAWEDTQYF	TGTGCCAGCTCACCCCCTACAGGGGCTTGGGAAGATACGCAGTATTTT
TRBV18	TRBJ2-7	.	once	CASSPPGDSYEQYF	TGTGCCAGCTCACCACCTGGGGACTCCTACGAGCAGTACTTC
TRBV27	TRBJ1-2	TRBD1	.	CASSLWGQGKYGYTF	TGTGCCAGCAGTTTATGGGGACAGGGAAAATATGGCTACACCTTC
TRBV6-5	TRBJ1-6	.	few	CASSYSRLGGSPLHF	TGTGCCAGCAGTTACAGCCGTCTGGGCGGTTCACCCCTCCACTTT
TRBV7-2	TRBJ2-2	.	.	CASSLGSGTPNTGELFF	TGTGCCAGCAGCTTAGGCTCGGGGACACCGAACACCGGGGAGCTGTTTTTT
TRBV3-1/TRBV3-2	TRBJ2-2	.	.	CASSLRSEAGELFF	TGTGCCAGCAGCCTTCGGAGCGAGGCCGGGGAGCTGTTTTTT
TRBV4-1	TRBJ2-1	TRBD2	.	CASSQAGLAIYNEQFF	TGCGCCAGCAGCCAAGCCGGACTAGCCATTTACAATGAGCAGTTCTTC
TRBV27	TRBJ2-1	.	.	CASSLQVYNEQFF	TGTGCCAGCAGTTTGCAAGTTTACAATGAGCAGTTCTTC
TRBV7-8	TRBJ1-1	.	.	CASSLPSLTGISFF	TGTGCCAGCAGCTTACCAAGCTTAACAGGGATATCTTTCTTT
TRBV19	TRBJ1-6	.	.	CASSMDNSPLHF	TGTGCCAGTAGTATGGATAATTCACCCCTCCACTTT
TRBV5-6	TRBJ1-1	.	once	CASSGRGFPMNTEAFF	TGTGCCAGCAGCGGCAGGGGTTTCCCTATGAACACTGAAGCTTTCTTT
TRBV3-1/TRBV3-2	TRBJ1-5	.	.	CASSQDFGQPQHF	TGTGCCAGCAGCCAAGATTTCGGGCAGCCCCAGCATTTT
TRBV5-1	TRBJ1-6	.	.	CASSLEGVDSPLHF	TGCGCCAGCAGCTTGGAAGGGGTGGATTCACCCCTCCACTTT
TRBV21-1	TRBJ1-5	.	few	CASPLGQPQHF	TGTGCCAGCCCATTAGGGCAGCCCCAGCATTTT
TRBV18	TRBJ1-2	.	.	CASSPPTNYGYTF	TGTGCCAGCTCACCACCGACTAACTATGGCTACACCTTC
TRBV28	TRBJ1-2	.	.	CASSPSSFQNGYTF	TGTGCCAGCAGTCCCTCATCCTTTCAGAATGGCTACACCTTC
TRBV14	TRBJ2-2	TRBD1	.	CASSQGDRDTGELFF	TGTGCCAGCAGCCAAGGGGACAGGGACACCGGGGAGCTGTTTTTT
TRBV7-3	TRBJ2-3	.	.	CASSLLGGIKDTQYF	TGTGCCAGCAGCCTTCTTGGCGGAATAAAGGATACGCAGTATTTT
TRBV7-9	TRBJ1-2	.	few	CASSTTQQAPGYTF	TGTGCCAGCAGCACGACGCAACAGGCCCCTGGCTACACCTTC
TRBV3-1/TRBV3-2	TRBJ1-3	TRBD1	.	CASSGLGQGVRSGNTIYF	TGTGCCAGCAGCGGCTTAGGACAGGGGGTTAGGTCTGGAAACACCATATATTTT
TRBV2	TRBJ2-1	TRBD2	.	CASSVSGRRSYNEQFF	TGTGCCAGCAGTGTAAGCGGGAGGAGGTCCTACAATGAGCAGTTCTTC
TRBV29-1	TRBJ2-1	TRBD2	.	CSVSPLSGRAVNEQFF	TGCAGCGTTTCCCCCCTAAGCGGGAGGGCCGTCAATGAGCAGTTCTTC
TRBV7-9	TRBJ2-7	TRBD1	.	CASMGQAFYEQYF	TGTGCCAGCATGGGACAGGCCTTCTACGAGCAGTACTTC
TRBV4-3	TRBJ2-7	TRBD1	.	CASSQRTGVAYEQYF	TGCGCCAGCAGCCAAAGGACAGGGGTAGCCTACGAGCAGTACTTC
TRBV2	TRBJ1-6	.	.	CASSGDGNSPLHF	TGTGCCAGCAGTGGAGACGGCAATTCACCCCTCCACTTT
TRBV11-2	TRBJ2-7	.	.	CASSFGRANSYEQYF	TGTGCCAGCAGCTTCGGACGTGCCAACTCCTACGAGCAGTACTTC
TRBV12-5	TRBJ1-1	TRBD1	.	CASGPGQGGTEAFF	TGTGCTAGTGGACCTGGACAGGGTGGAACTGAAGCTTTCTTT
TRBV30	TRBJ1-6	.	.	CAWRQGGPLHF	TGTGCCTGGAGGCAGGGAGGACCCCTCCACTTT
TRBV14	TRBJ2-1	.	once	CASSQVGGPYNEQFF	TGTGCCAGCAGCCAAGTGGGGGGGCCCTACAATGAGCAGTTCTTC
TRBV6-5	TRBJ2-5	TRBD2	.	CASNRASGRETQYF	TGTGCCAGCAACCGAGCTAGCGGGAGAGAGACCCAGTACTTC
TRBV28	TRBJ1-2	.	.	CASSFMGAEYGYTF	TGTGCCAGCAGTTTTATGGGGGCCGAATATGGCTACACCTTC
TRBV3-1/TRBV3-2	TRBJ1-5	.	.	CASSQRGEGTQGPQHF	TGTGCCAGCAGCCAACGCGGAGAGGGGACACAGGGGCCCCAGCATTTT
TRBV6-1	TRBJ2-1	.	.	CASSETSATPNEQFF	TGTGCCAGCAGTGAAACGTCGGCTACCCCTAATGAGCAGTTCTTC
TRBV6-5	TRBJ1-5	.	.	CASSYQSDGVQPQHF	TGTGCCAGCAGTTATCAATCCGATGGGGTTCAGCCCCAGCATTTT
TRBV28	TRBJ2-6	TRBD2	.	CASSLIWGLAGGGGANVLTF	TGTGCCAGCAGTTTGATTTGGGGACTAGCGGGAGGAGGTGGGGCCAACGTCCTGACTTTC
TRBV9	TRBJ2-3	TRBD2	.	CASSVANGRLAGGQSGDTQYF	TGTGCCAGCAGCGTAGCTAACGGGAGGCTAGCGGGGGGGCAGAGTGGAGATACGCAGTATTTT
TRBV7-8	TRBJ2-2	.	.	CASSLSSNTGELFF	TGTGCCAGCAGCTTAAGTTCGAACACCGGGGAGCTGTTTTTT
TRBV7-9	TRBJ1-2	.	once	CASSLGGRANYGYTF	TGTGCCAGCAGCTTAGGGGGCAGGGCTAACTATGGCTACACCTTC
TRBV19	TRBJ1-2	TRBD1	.	CASSIWTGESYTF	TGTGCCAGTAGTATATGGACAGGAGAAAGCTACACCTTC
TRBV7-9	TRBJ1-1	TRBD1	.	CASSILGQEAFF	TGTGCCAGCAGCATTTTGGGACAGGAAGCTTTCTTT
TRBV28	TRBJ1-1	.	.	CASSSIQGLLNTEAFF	TGTGCCAGCAGTTCGATACAGGGTTTACTAAACACTGAAGCTTTCTTT
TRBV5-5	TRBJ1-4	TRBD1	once	CASSNGQGASSNEKLFF	TGTGCCAGCAGCAATGGACAGGGGGCTTCATCTAATGAAAAACTGTTTTTT